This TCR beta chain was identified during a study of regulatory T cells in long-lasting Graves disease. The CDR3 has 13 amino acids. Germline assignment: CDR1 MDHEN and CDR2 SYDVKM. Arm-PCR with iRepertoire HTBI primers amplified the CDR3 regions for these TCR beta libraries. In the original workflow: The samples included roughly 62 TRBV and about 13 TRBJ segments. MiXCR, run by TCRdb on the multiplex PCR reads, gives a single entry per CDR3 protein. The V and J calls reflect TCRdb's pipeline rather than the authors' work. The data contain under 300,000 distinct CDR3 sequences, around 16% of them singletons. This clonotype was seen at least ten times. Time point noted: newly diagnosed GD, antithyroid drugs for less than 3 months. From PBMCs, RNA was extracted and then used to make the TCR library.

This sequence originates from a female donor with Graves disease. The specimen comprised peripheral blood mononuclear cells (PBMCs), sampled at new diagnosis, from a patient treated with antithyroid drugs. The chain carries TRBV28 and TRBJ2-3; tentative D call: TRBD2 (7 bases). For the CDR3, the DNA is TGTGTGTCGGCACAGGGAGGGGCAGATACGCAGTATTTT. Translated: CVSAQGGADTQYF.